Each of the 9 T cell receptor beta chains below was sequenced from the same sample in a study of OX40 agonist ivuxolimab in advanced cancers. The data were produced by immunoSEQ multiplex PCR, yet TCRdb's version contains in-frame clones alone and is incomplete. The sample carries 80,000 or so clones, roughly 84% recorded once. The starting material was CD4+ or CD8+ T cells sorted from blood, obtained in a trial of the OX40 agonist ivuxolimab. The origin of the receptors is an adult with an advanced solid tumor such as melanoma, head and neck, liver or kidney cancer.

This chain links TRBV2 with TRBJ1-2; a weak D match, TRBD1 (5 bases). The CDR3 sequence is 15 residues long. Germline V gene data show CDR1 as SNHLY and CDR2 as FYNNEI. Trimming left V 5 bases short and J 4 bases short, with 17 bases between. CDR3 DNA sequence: TGTGCCAGCAGTAAAGGGGATACAGAAGTCTATGGCTACACCTTC. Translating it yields CASSKGDTEVYGYTF.

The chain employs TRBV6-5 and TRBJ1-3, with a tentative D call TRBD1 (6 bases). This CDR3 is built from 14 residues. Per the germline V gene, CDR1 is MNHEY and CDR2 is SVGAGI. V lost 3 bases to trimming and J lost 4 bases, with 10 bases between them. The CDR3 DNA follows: TGTGCCAGCAGTTATGGGGGCGAAGGAAACACCATATATTTT. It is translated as CASSYGGEGNTIYF.

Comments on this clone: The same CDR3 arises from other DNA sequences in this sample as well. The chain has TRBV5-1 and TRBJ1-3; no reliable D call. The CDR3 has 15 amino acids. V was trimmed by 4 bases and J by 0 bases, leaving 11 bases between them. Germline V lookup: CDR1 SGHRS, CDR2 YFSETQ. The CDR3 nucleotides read TGCGCCAGCAGCCTGGACGGGAGCTCTGGAAACACCATATATTTT. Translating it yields CASSLDGSSGNTIYF.

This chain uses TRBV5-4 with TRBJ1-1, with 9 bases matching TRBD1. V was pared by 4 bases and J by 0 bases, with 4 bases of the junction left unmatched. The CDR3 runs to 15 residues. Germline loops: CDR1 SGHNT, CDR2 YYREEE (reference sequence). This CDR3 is CASSRQGVMNTEAFF. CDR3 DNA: TGTGCCAGCAGCAGACAGGGGGTGATGAACACTGAAGCTTTCTTT.

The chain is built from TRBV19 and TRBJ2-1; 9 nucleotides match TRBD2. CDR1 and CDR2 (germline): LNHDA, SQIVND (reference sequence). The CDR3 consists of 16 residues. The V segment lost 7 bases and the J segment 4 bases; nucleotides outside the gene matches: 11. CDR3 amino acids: CASKTLAGERYNEQFF. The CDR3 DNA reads TGTGCCAGTAAAACTTTAGCGGGAGAAAGATACAATGAGCAGTTCTTC.

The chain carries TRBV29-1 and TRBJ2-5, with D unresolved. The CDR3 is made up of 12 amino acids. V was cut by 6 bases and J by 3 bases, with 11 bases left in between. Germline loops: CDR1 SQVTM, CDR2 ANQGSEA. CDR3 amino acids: CSVARVEETQYF. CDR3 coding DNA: TGCAGCGTCGCTAGGGTTGAAGAGACCCAGTACTTC. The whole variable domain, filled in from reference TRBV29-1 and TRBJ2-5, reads SAVISQKPSRDICQRGTSLTIQCQVDSQVTMMFWYRQQPGQSLTLIATANQGSEATYESGFVIDKFPISRPNLTFSTLTVSNMSPEDSSIYLCSVARVEETQYFGPGTRLLVL.

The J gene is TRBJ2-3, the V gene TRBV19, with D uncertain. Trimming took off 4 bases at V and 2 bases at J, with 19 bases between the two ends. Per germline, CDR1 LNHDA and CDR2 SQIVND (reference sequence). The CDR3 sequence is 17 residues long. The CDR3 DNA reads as TGTGCCAGTAGTACAATCGGTGGAGTAGCTGACACAGATACGCAGTATTTT. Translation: CASSTIGGVADTDTQYF.

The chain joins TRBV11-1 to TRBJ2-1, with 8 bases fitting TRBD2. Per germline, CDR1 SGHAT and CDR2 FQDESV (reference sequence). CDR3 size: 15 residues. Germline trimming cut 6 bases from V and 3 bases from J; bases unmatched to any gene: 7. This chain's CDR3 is CASSSGAARYNEQFF. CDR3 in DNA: TGTGCCAGCAGTAGCGGGGCCGCTCGCTACAATGAGCAGTTCTTC.

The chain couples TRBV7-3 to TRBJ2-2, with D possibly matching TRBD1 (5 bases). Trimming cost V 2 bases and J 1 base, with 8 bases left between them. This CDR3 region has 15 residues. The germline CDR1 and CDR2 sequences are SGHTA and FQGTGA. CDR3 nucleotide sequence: TGTGCCAGCAGCTTACGCAGGGAGAACACCGGGGAGCTGTTTTTT. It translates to CASSLRRENTGELFF.